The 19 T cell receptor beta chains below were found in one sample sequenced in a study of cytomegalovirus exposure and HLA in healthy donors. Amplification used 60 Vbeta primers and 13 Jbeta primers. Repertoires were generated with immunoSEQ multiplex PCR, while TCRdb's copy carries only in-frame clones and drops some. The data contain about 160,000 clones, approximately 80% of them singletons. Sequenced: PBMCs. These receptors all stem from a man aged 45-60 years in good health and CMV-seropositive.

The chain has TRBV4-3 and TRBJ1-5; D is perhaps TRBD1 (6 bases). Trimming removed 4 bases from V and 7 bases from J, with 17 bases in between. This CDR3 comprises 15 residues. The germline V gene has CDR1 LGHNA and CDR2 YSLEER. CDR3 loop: CASSPTRGGEQPQHF. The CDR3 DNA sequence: TGCGCCAGCAGCCCGACCAGGGGTGGAGAACAGCCCCAGCATTTT.

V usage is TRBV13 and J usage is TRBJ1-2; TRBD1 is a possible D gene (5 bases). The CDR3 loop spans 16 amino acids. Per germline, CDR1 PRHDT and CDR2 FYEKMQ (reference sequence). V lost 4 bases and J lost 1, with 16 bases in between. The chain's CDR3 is CASSSTNRQYNYGYTF. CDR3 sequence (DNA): TGTGCCAGCAGCTCCACAAACCGACAGTATAACTATGGCTACACCTTC.

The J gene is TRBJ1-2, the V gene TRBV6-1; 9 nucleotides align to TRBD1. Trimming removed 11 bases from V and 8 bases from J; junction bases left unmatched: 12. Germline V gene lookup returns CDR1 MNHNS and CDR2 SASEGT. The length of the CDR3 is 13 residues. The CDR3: CAARKGQGIGYTF. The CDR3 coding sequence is TGTGCCGCTCGAAAGGGACAGGGTATCGGCTACACCTTC.

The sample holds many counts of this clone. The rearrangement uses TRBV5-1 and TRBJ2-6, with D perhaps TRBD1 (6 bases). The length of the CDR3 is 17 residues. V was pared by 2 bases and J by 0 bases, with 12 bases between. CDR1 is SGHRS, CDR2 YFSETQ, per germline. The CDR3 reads CASSFRQESSGANVLTF. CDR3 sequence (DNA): TGCGCCAGCAGCTTCCGACAGGAGAGCTCTGGGGCCAACGTCCTGACTTTC.

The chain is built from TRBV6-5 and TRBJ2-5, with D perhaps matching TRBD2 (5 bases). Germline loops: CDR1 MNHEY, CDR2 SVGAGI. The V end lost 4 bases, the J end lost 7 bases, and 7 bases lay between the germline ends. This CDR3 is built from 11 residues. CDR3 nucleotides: TGTGCCAGCAGTTCCCGGGGGACCCAGTACTTC. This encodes CASSSRGTQYF.

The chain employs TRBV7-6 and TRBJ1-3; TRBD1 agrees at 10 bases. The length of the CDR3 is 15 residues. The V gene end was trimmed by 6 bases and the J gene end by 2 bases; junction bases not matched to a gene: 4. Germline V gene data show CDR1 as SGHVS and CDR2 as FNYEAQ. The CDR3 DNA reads TGTGCCAGCAGTCCCGGGACAGGGGCTGGAAACACCATATATTTT. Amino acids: CASSPGTGAGNTIYF.

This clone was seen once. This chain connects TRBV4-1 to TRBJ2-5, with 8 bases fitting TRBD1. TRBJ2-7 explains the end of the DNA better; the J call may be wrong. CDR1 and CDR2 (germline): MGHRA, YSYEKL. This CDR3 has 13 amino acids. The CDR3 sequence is CASSLRDRGEQYF. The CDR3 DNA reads TGCGCCAGCAGCCTAAGAGACAGGGGCGAGCAGTACTTC.

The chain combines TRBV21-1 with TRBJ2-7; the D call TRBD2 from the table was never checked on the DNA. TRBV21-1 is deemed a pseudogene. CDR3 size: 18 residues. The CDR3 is CASSTSWTSGRKYYEQYF. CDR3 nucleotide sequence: TGTGCCAGCAGCACATCCTGGACTAGCGGGAGGAAATACTACGAGCAGTACTTC.

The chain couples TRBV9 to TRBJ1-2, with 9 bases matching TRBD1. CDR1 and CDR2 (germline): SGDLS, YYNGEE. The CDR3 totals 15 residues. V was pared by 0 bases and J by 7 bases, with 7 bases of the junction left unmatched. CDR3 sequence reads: CASSVGGDRVSGYTF. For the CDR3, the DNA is TGTGCCAGCAGCGTAGGAGGGGACAGGGTGAGTGGCTACACCTTC.

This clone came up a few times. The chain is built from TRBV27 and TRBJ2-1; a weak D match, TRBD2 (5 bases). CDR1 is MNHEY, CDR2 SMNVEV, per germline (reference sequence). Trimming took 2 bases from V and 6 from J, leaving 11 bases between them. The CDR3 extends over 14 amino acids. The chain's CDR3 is CASSLALASNEQFF. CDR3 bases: TGTGCCAGCAGTTTAGCGCTAGCAAGCAATGAGCAGTTCTTC.

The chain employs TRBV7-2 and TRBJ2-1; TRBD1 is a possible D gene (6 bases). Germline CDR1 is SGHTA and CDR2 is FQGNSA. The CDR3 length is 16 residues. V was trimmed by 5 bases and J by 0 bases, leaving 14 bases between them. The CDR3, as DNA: TGTGCCAGCAGCCTTCGACAGGTGAGCTCCTACAATGAGCAGTTCTTC. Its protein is CASSLRQVSSYNEQFF.

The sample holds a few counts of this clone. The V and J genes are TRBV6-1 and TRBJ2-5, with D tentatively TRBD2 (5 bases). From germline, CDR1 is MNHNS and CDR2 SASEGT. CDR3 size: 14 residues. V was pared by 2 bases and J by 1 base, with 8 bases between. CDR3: CASSEWLAQETQYF. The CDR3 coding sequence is TGTGCCAGCAGTGAATGGCTAGCCCAAGAGACCCAGTACTTC.

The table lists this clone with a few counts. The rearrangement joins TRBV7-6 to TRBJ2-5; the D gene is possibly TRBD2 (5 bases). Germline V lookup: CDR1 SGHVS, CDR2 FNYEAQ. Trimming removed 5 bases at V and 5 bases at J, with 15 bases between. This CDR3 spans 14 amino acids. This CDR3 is CASSPRRRRETQYF. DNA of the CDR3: TGTGCCAGCAGCCCGAGGCGGAGGCGGGAGACCCAGTACTTC.

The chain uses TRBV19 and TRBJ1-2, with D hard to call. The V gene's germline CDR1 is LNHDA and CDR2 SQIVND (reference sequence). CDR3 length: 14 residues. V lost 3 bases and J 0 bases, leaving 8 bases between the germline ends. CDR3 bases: TGTGCCAGTAGTATTCAGGCATCTAACTATGGCTACACCTTC. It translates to CASSIQASNYGYTF.

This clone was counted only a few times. The CDR3 DNA reads as TGTGCCAGCAGCTTTTCAGCTGGAAACACCATATATTTT. It specifies CASSFSAGNTIYF. The chain has TRBV11-2 and TRBJ1-3; D is unresolved. Germline V gives CDR1 SGHAT, CDR2 FQNNGV. Trimming shortened V by 3 bases and J by 2 bases, and 5 bases separated the two germline ends. The CDR3 totals 13 residues.

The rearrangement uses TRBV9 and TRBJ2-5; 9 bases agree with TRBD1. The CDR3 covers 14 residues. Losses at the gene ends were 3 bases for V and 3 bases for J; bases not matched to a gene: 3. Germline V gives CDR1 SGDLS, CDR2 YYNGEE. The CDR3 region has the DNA TGTGCCAGCAGCGCCTGGACAGGGGAAGAGACCCAGTACTTC. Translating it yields CASSAWTGEETQYF. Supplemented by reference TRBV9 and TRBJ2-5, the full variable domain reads DSGVTQTPKHLITATGQRVTLRCSPRSGDLSVYWYQQSLDQGLQFLIQYYNGEERAKGNILERFSAQQFPDLHSELNLSSLELGDSALYFCASSAWTGEETQYFGPGTRLLVL.

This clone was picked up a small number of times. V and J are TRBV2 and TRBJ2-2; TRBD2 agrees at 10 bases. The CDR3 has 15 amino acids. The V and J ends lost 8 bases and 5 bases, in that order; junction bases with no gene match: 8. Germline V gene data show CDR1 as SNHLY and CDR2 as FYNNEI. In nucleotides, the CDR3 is TGTGCCAGCTTGGCCGGACTAGCGGCAACCGGGGAGCTGTTTTTT. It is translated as CASLAGLAATGELFF.

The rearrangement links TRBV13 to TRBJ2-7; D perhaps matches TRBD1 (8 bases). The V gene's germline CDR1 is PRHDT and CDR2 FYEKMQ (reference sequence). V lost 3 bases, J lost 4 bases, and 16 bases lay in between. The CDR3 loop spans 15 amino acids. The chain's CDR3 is CASSFGQGGGYEQYF. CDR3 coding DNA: TGTGCCAGCAGCTTCGGACAGGGAGGGGGGTACGAGCAGTACTTC.

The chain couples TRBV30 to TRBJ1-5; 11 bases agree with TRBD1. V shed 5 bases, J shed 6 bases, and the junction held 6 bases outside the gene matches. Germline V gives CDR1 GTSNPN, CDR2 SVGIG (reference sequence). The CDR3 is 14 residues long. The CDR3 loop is CAWGTGGGGQPQHF. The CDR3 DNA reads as TGTGCCTGGGGGACAGGGGGGGGAGGTCAGCCCCAGCATTTT.